The source of this TCR beta chain is a study of T cell repertoires in cytomegalovirus infection. Study conclusions and caveats: The study identified carriers of CMV plus the relevant HLA from cumulative public TCR beta family frequency.

For this clonotype: The antigen remains unidentified.

CDR1 and CDR2 (germline): SEHNR, FQNEAQ (reference sequence). CDR3 length: 17 residues. Germline trimming cut 3 bases from V and 5 bases from J; bases unmatched to any gene: 10. TCRdb reprocessed the reads via MiXCR and lists one record per CDR3 protein. The repertoire consists of around 34,000 distinct CDR3 sequences, with 52% occurring once and the leading ten covering over 75%. Sequenced material: CD8+ T cells from cultured PBMCs, taken from culture after CMV antigen stimulation. The chain recombines TRBV7-9 with TRBJ1-1, with TRBD1 identical over 12 bases. This receptor was obtained from a human donor in good health (CMV status not recorded). Some clones in this sample may be carry-over from other donors' samples. The chain's CDR3 is CASSFPGQGALRTEAFF. The CDR3 nucleotides read TGTGCCAGCAGCTTCCCGGGACAGGGGGCCCTCCGAACTGAAGCTTTCTTT.